The rows below give T cell receptor beta chains drawn from one sample of a study of a mutant IDH1 vaccine in newly diagnosed glioma. Sequencing used immunoSEQ multiplex PCR; TCRdb keeps in-frame clones, though not all of them. This table has about 33,000 clones, about 79% appearing once. The antigens these receptors bind are not known. The sequencing used PBMCs, collected from a glioma patient whose treatment included an IDH1 peptide vaccine. The receptors come from a young man with glioma. Each CDR3 is given with its conserved first and last residue. The D gene is left open where the match is weak. Clone size appears in some rows only: once, few, many, or a class for an expanded clone.

clone size | J gene | V gene | D gene | CDR3 DNA | CDR3 protein
NA | TRBJ2-7 | TRBV27 | NA | TGTGCCAGCAGTTTATCTAGGGGACTCCTCGGGGAGCAGTACTTC | CASSLSRGLLGEQYF
NA | TRBJ2-3 | TRBV5-6 | NA | TGTGCCAGCAGCTTGACCGCAGATACGCAGTATTTT | CASSLTADTQYF
once | TRBJ1-3 | TRBV30 | NA | TGTGCCTGGAGAAACGGACTCTCTGGAAACACCATATATTTT | CAWRNGLSGNTIYF
NA | TRBJ1-5 | TRBV4-3 | NA | TGCGCCAGCAGCCAAGACGATAAGGACAATCAGCCCCAGCATTTT | CASSQDDKDNQPQHF
NA | TRBJ1-1 | TRBV5-1 | NA | TGCGCCAGCAGCTTGGATCCGGGGAACACTGAAGCTTTCTTT | CASSLDPGNTEAFF
NA | TRBJ2-5 | TRBV5-1 | NA | TGCGCCAGCAGCTTGGGACCTTACCAAGAGACCCAGTACTTC | CASSLGPYQETQYF
NA | TRBJ2-2 | TRBV5-1 | TRBD1 | TGCGCCAGCAGCCTCCCCAGGGGGCCTCGGACCGGGGAGCTGTTTTTT | CASSLPRGPRTGELFF
NA | TRBJ2-5 | TRBV19 | NA | TGTGCCAGTAAAGAAGGGTATGGAGAGACCCAGTACTTC | CASKEGYGETQYF
NA | TRBJ1-2 | TRBV19 | NA | TGTGCCAGTGAAACGAGGGAAAACTATGGCTACACCTTC | CASETRENYGYTF
NA | TRBJ2-7 | TRBV4-3 | NA | TGCGCCAGCAGCCAAGAGGCCATACAGGGCTACGAGCAGTACTTC | CASSQEAIQGYEQYF
NA | TRBJ2-1 | TRBV7-2 | TRBD2 | TGTGCCAGCAGCACGGGACTAGCGGGGGTCAATGAGCAGTTCTTC | CASSTGLAGVNEQFF
NA | TRBJ2-5 | TRBV7-2 | NA | TGTGCCAGCAGCTCGTCTCGGGGGGCGTACCAAGAGACCCAGTACTTC | CASSSSRGAYQETQYF
NA | TRBJ2-1 | TRBV5-4 | NA | TGTGCCAGCAGCTTGGAAACCCACCGTGGTGAGCAGTTCTTC | CASSLETHRGEQFF
NA | TRBJ2-4 | TRBV28 | NA | TGTGCCAGCAGTTTTGGGCTAGCCAAAAACATTCAGTACTTC | CASSFGLAKNIQYF
NA | TRBJ1-3 | TRBV7-9 | NA | TGTGCCAGCAGCTTAGCAGGTGGAAACACCATATATTTT | CASSLAGGNTIYF
NA | TRBJ2-7 | TRBV7-9 | NA | TGTGCCAGCAGCTTCCCGCTTAGAGGGGCCTCCTACGAGCAGTACTTC | CASSFPLRGASYEQYF
NA | TRBJ2-2 | TRBV5-1 | NA | TGCGCAAGTCGGAGACTAGACGCCGGGGAGCTGTTTTTT | CASRRLDAGELFF
NA | TRBJ2-7 | TRBV4-1 | NA | TGCGCCAGCAGCCAAGATAGGACAAGCGTCTACGAGCAGTACTTC | CASSQDRTSVYEQYF
NA | TRBJ1-2 | TRBV6-1 | NA | TGTGCCAGCAGTGAAGAGGCGGGCACCTTCTATGGCTACACCTTC | CASSEEAGTFYGYTF
few | TRBJ2-7 | TRBV28 | NA | TGTGCCATCCACCGGGCAGGGGGGATCTACGAGCAGTACTTC | CAIHRAGGIYEQYF
NA | TRBJ2-7 | TRBV7-8 | NA | TGTGCCAGCAGCTTTACTAGCACCTACGAGCAGTACTTC | CASSFTSTYEQYF
few | TRBJ1-1 | TRBV28 | NA | TGTGCCAGCAGTTTCCGGGTTGGCACTGAAGCTTTCTTT | CASSFRVGTEAFF
NA | TRBJ2-1 | TRBV7-9 | TRBD1 | TGTGCCAGCAGCTTAGCACAGGGGTTTTACAATGAGCAGTTCTTC | CASSLAQGFYNEQFF
NA | TRBJ2-2 | TRBV5-4 | NA | TGTGCCAGCAGCTTGGACCTCACCGGGGAGCTGTTTTTT | CASSLDLTGELFF
NA | TRBJ1-4 | TRBV7-9 | NA | TGTGCCAGCAGCTCGGACGGGGTTCGGCTGTTTTTT | CASSSDGVRLFF
few | TRBJ2-7 | TRBV11-1 | TRBD1 | TGTGCCAGCAGCTTAACCGCCGGGACAGGGGACTGGCAGTACTTC | CASSLTAGTGDWQYF
NA | TRBJ2-7 | TRBV27 | TRBD2 | TGTGCCAGCAGTTTAATCAGCGGGAGGGCCACCTACGAGCAGTACTTC | CASSLISGRATYEQYF
NA | TRBJ1-2 | TRBV7-8 | NA | TGTGCCAGCAGCGTAGGAACAGGGCGCGGCTACACCTTC | CASSVGTGRGYTF